A selection of T cell receptor beta chains follows, all from one sample in a study of beta chain features in type 1 diabetes. The method was immunoSEQ multiplex PCR; TCRdb's version includes in-frame clones alone and lacks a portion of them. The table includes 280,000 or so clones, 15% detected once. The sequenced sample consisted of naive CD4+ T cells from blood. The receptors derive from a man younger than 35 with type 1 diabetes. The CDR3 runs from the conserved cysteine through the conserved F or W. Fields, in order: D gene, V gene, J gene, clone size, CDR3 protein, CDR3 DNA. A D gene is named only where the DNA matches it firmly. Only some rows state a clone size, as once, few, many or a class for expanded clones.

D gene: NA; V gene: TRBV29-1; J gene: TRBJ1-2; clone size: NA; CDR3 protein: CSVVGRGMPNYGYTF; CDR3 DNA: TGCAGCGTTGTGGGTCGGGGGATGCCTAACTATGGCTACACCTTC
D gene: TRBD1; V gene: TRBV6-5; J gene: TRBJ2-6; clone size: NA; CDR3 protein: CASSYSTGPGANVLTF; CDR3 DNA: TGTGCCAGCAGTTACTCGACAGGGCCTGGGGCCAACGTCCTGACTTTC
D gene: NA; V gene: TRBV27; J gene: TRBJ2-2; clone size: few; CDR3 protein: CASGQNTGELFF; CDR3 DNA: TGTGCCTCGGGACAGAACACCGGGGAGCTGTTTTTT
D gene: TRBD1; V gene: TRBV7-2; J gene: TRBJ2-2; clone size: NA; CDR3 protein: CASSRDRGHTGELFF; CDR3 DNA: TGTGCCAGCAGTCGGGACAGGGGGCACACCGGGGAGCTGTTTTTT
D gene: NA; V gene: TRBV25-1; J gene: TRBJ1-5; clone size: few; CDR3 protein: CASSVAGNQPQHF; CDR3 DNA: TGTGCCAGCAGTGTGGCGGGAAATCAGCCCCAGCATTTT
D gene: NA; V gene: TRBV18; J gene: TRBJ2-7; clone size: NA; CDR3 protein: CASSLASIYEQYF; CDR3 DNA: TGTGCCAGCTCACTGGCCAGTATCTACGAGCAGTACTTC
D gene: NA; V gene: TRBV5-4; J gene: TRBJ1-2; clone size: NA; CDR3 protein: CASSFDRSANYGYTF; CDR3 DNA: TGTGCCAGCAGCTTTGACAGGTCAGCTAACTATGGCTACACCTTC
D gene: TRBD1; V gene: TRBV5-5; J gene: TRBJ2-2; clone size: NA; CDR3 protein: CASSWDRTNTGELFF; CDR3 DNA: TGTGCCAGCAGCTGGGACAGAACGAACACCGGGGAGCTGTTTTTT
D gene: NA; V gene: TRBV5-1; J gene: TRBJ2-7; clone size: NA; CDR3 protein: CASSLDVGTPNEQYF; CDR3 DNA: TGCGCCAGCAGCTTGGATGTTGGGACACCAAACGAGCAGTACTTC
D gene: TRBD1; V gene: TRBV28; J gene: TRBJ2-3; clone size: few; CDR3 protein: CASSSMTGADTQYF; CDR3 DNA: TGTGCCAGCAGTTCGATGACAGGGGCAGATACGCAGTATTTT
D gene: NA; V gene: TRBV10-1; J gene: TRBJ1-1; clone size: few; CDR3 protein: CASREGQNTEAFF; CDR3 DNA: TGCGCCAGCCGAGAAGGACAGAACACTGAAGCTTTCTTT
D gene: NA; V gene: TRBV7-6; J gene: TRBJ1-1; clone size: few; CDR3 protein: CASSFGGGTEAFF; CDR3 DNA: TGTGCCAGCAGCTTCGGGGGGGGCACTGAAGCTTTCTTT
D gene: TRBD1; V gene: TRBV11-2; J gene: TRBJ2-7; clone size: few; CDR3 protein: CASSPGQGTKQYF; CDR3 DNA: TGTGCCAGCAGCCCGGGACAGGGCACAAAGCAGTACTTC
D gene: TRBD1; V gene: TRBV29-1; J gene: TRBJ2-7; clone size: NA; CDR3 protein: CSVRWLGTGDYEQYF; CDR3 DNA: TGCAGCGTTCGGTGGCTAGGGACAGGGGACTACGAGCAGTACTTC
D gene: NA; V gene: TRBV5-4; J gene: TRBJ1-3; clone size: NA; CDR3 protein: CASSSEARGNTIYF; CDR3 DNA: TGTGCCAGCAGCTCGGAGGCTCGTGGAAACACCATATATTTT
D gene: TRBD2; V gene: TRBV7-6; J gene: TRBJ2-7; clone size: NA; CDR3 protein: CASSRWTSSYEQYF; CDR3 DNA: TGTGCCAGCAGCCGATGGACTAGCTCCTACGAGCAGTACTTC
D gene: TRBD2; V gene: TRBV30; J gene: TRBJ2-1; clone size: NA; CDR3 protein: CAWSSGRISIF; CDR3 DNA: TGTGCCTGGTCTAGCGGGAGAATATCGATCTTC
D gene: NA; V gene: TRBV20-1; J gene: TRBJ1-2; clone size: few; CDR3 protein: CKNRAGYGYTF; CDR3 DNA: TGCAAAAACAGGGCTGGCTATGGCTACACCTTC
D gene: TRBD2; V gene: TRBV10-3; J gene: TRBJ2-7; clone size: NA; CDR3 protein: CAIMGGGSHEQYF; CDR3 DNA: TGTGCCATCATGGGTGGCGGGAGCCACGAGCAGTACTTC
D gene: TRBD1; V gene: TRBV29-1; J gene: TRBJ2-3; clone size: few; CDR3 protein: CSVEGTGATQYF; CDR3 DNA: TGCAGCGTTGAGGGGACAGGGGCTACGCAGTATTTT
D gene: TRBD1; V gene: TRBV5-6; J gene: TRBJ2-7; clone size: few; CDR3 protein: CASSPWTGGEQYF; CDR3 DNA: TGTGCCAGCAGCCCTTGGACAGGGGGCGAGCAGTACTTC
D gene: NA; V gene: TRBV11-2; J gene: TRBJ2-3; clone size: NA; CDR3 protein: CASSLTTRTQYF; CDR3 DNA: TGTGCCAGCAGCTTGACTACCCGTACGCAGTATTTT
D gene: NA; V gene: TRBV5-4; J gene: TRBJ1-6; clone size: NA; CDR3 protein: CASSLDGHNSPLHF; CDR3 DNA: TGTGCCAGCAGCTTGGACGGTCATAATTCACCCCTCCACTTT
D gene: TRBD1; V gene: TRBV2; J gene: TRBJ1-6; clone size: NA; CDR3 protein: CASSRGQGFNSPLHF; CDR3 DNA: TGTGCCAGCAGCCGCGGACAGGGGTTTAATTCACCCCTCCACTTT
D gene: NA; V gene: TRBV5-4; J gene: TRBJ2-1; clone size: few; CDR3 protein: CASSLGGGYNEQFF; CDR3 DNA: TGTGCCAGCAGCCTAGGGGGGGGCTACAATGAGCAGTTCTTC